This T cell receptor (beta chain) was sequenced during a study of identical twins. Study results and limitations: Models came in too low on out-of-frame TCR alpha sharing in monozygotic twins.

In TCRdb, the 5' RACE reads were re-called with MiXCR into one record per CDR3 protein. The data contain 200,000 to 300,000 distinct CDR3 sequences, approximately 7% of them singletons. This clonotype was detected ten times or more. Its specificity is not known. The same sample was also used in a study of yellow fever vaccine responses in identical twins.

This receptor was taken from a young woman in good health. Sequencing used memory (CD45RO+) T cells sorted from blood.

CDR3 sequence reads: CASSLEAGNTEAFF. CDR3 sequence (DNA): TGCGCCAGCAGCTTGGAAGCGGGGAACACTGAAGCTTTCTTT. V and J are TRBV5-1 and TRBJ1-1; D remains ambiguous. Deletions cut 0 bases from V and 1 base from J, with 7 bases between. CDR1 and CDR2 (germline): SGHRS, YFSETQ. There are 14 residues in the CDR3.